The count of the clone carrying this TCR beta chain is one. The data were produced by immunoSEQ multiplex PCR, yet TCRdb's version contains in-frame clones alone and is incomplete. The sample includes under 200,000 clones, more than 75% of them seen just once. The data were taken from a study of blood T cell repertoires in COVID-19. The V segment lost 3 bases and the J segment 1 base; nucleotides outside the gene matches: 6. CDR3 length: 15 amino acids. Germline assignment: CDR1 SGDLS and CDR2 YYNGEE. The sequenced sample consisted of peripheral blood. The receptor was isolated from a man between 60 and 70 years old with COVID-19, enrolled during active disease. The chain is built from TRBV9 and TRBJ2-5; TRBD2 agrees at 7 bases. The CDR3 loop is CASSARDYGQETQYF. CDR3 nucleotides: TGTGCCAGCAGCGCTCGGGACTACGGCCAAGAGACCCAGTACTTC.